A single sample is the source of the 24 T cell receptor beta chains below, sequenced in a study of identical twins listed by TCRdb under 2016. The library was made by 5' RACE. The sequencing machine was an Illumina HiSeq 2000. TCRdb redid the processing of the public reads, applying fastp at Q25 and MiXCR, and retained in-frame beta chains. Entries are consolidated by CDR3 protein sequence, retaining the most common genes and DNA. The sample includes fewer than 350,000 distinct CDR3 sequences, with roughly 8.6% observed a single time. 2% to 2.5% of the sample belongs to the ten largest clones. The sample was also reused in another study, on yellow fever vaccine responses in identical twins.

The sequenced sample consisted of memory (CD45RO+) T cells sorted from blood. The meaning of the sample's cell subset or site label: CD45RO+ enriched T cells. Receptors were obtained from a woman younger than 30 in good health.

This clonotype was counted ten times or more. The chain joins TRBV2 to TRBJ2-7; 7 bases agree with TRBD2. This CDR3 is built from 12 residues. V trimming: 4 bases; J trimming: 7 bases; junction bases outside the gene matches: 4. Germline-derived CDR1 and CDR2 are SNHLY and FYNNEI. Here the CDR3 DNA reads TGTGCCAGCAGTGTTTTGCGGGAGGAGCAGTACTTC. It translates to CASSVLREEQYF.

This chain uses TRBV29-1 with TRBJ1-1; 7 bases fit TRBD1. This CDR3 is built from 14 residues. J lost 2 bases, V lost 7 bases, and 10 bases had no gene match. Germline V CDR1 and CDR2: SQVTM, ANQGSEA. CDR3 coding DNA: TGCAGCGCCGCAAAAGGGACAGTTAACACTGAAGCTTTCTTT. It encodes CSAAKGTVNTEAFF.

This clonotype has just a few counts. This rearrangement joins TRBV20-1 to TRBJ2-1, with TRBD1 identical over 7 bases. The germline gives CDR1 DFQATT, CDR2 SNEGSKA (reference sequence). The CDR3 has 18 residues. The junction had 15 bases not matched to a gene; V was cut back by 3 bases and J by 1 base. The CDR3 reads CSARIVLNRGNSYNEQFF. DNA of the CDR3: TGCAGTGCTAGGATTGTACTCAACAGGGGTAATTCCTACAATGAGCAGTTCTTC.

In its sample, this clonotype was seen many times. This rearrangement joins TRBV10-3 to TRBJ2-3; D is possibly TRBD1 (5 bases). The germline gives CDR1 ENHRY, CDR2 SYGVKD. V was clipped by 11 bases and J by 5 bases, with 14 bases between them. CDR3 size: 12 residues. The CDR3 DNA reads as TGTGCCTTCAAAGCGCAGGGAGATACGCAGTATTTT. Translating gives CAFKAQGDTQYF.

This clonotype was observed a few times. CDR3 coding DNA: TGTGCCAGCAATCCCGGGACAGCCGCTGGAAACACCATATATTTT. It is translated as CASNPGTAAGNTIYF. The V call is TRBV6-1, the J call TRBJ1-3; 7 bases match TRBD1. Germline V CDR1 and CDR2: MNHNS, SASEGT. This CDR3 is built from 15 residues. V trimming: 7 bases; J trimming: 2 bases; junction bases outside the gene matches: 8.

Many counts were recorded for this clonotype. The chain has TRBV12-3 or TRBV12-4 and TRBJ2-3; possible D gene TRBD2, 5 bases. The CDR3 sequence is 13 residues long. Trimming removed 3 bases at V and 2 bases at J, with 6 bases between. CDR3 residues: CASSFRDTDTQYF. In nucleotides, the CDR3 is TGTGCCAGCAGTTTTCGGGACACAGATACGCAGTATTTT.

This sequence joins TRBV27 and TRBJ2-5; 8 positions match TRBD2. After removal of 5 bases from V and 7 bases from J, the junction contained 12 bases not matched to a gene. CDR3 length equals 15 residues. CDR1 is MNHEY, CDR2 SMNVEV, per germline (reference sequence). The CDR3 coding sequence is TGTGCCAGCAGTCCCACATATAGCGGGAAGGGGACCCAGTACTTC. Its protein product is CASSPTYSGKGTQYF.

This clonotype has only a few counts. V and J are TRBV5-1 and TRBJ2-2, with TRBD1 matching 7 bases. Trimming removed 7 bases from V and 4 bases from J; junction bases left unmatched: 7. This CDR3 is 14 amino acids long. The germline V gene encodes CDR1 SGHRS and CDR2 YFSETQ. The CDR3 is CASQLTGTTGELFF. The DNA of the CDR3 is TGCGCCAGCCAGTTGACAGGGACCACCGGGGAGCTGTTTTTT.

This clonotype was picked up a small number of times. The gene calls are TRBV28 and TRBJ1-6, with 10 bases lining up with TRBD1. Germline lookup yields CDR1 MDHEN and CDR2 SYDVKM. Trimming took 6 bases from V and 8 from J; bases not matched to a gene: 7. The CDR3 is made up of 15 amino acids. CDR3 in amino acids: CASSLTGGNYSPLHF. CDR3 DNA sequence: TGTGCCAGCAGCCTGACAGGGGGCAACTATTCACCCCTCCACTTT.

The CDR3 bases are TGTGCCAGCAGCTCGAGGGGTGGCGGGGTCTTAAACGAGCAGTACTTC. It yields the protein CASSSRGGGVLNEQYF. The rearrangement uses TRBV5-6 and TRBJ2-7, with a weak D call TRBD2 (6 bases). The V gene lost 3 bases and the J gene lost 5 bases, with 21 bases spanning the gap. The CDR3 extends over 16 amino acids. CDR1 and CDR2 (germline): SGHDT, YYEEEE.

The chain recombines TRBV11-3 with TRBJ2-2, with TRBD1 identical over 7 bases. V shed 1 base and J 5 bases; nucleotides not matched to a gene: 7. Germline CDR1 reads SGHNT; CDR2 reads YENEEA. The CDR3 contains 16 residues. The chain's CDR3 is CASSLGGGARTGELFF. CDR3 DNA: TGTGCCAGCAGCTTAGGAGGGGGCGCGAGGACCGGGGAGCTGTTTTTT.

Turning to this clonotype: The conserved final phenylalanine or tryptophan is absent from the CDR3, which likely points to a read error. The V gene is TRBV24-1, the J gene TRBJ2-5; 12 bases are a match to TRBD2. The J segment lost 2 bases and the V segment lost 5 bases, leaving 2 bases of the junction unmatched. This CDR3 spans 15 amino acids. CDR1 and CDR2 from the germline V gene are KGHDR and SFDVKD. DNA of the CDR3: TGTGCCACCAGTGGCGGACTAGCGGGGCAAGAGACCCAGTACTTA. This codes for CATSGGLAGQETQYL.

CDR3 sequence: CASSENGPSANSGANVLTF. In DNA form, the CDR3 reads TGTGCCAGCAGTGAAAATGGACCCTCAGCCAACTCTGGGGCCAACGTCCTGACTTTC. The V and J genes are TRBV25-1 and TRBJ2-6; no definite D call. This CDR3 contains 19 residues. The V end was cut by 2 bases, the J end by 0 bases, with 17 bases between. Germline lookup yields CDR1 MGHDK and CDR2 SYGVNS.

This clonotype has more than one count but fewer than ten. DNA of the CDR3: TGTGCCAGCAGCCAAGATATACAGGGAGGGGAGACCCAGTACTTC. It yields the protein CASSQDIQGGETQYF. The chain couples TRBV3-1 to TRBJ2-5, with a possible D match to TRBD2 (7 bases). V lost 0 bases and J lost 5, with 13 bases in between. Per the germline V gene, CDR1 is LGHDT and CDR2 is YNNKEL (reference sequence). The CDR3 totals 15 residues.

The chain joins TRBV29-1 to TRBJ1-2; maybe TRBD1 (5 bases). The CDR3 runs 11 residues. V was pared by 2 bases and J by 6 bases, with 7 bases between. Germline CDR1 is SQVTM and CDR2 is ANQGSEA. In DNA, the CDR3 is TGCAGCGTTGAACGACAGAATGGCTACACCTTC. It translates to CSVERQNGYTF.

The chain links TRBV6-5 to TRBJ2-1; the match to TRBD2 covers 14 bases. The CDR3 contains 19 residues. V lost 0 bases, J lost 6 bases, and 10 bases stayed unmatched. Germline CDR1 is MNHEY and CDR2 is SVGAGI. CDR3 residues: CASSYSGAGTSGSINEQFF. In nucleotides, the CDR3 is TGTGCCAGCAGTTACTCAGGCGCCGGGACTAGCGGGAGTATCAATGAGCAGTTCTTC.

CDR3 in amino acids: CASSWGIYNSPLHF. The CDR3 bases are TGTGCCAGCAGTTGGGGAATTTATAATTCACCCCTCCACTTT. The chain combines TRBV12-3 or TRBV12-4 with TRBJ1-6; no clear D. The V and J ends lost 4 bases and 4 bases respectively, with 8 bases between them. The length of the CDR3 is 14 residues.

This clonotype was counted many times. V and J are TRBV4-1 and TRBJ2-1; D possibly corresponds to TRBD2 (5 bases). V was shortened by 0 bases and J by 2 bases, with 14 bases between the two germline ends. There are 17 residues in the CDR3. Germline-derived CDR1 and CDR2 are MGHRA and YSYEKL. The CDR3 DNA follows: TGCGCCAGCAGCCAAGATTCATCAGCGGTAACCTACAATGAGCAGTTCTTC. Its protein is CASSQDSSAVTYNEQFF.

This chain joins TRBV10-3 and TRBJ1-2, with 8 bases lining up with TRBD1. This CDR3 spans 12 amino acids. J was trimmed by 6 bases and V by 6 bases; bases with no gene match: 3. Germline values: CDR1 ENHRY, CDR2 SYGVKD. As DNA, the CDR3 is TGTGCCATCAGAGCGGACAGGGATGGCTACACCTTC. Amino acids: CAIRADRDGYTF.

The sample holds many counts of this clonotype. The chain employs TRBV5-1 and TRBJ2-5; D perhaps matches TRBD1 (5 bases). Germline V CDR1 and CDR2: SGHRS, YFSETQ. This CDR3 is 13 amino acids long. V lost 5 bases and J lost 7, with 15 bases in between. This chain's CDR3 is CASRDPSRVTQYF. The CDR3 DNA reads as TGCGCCAGCAGGGACCCATCCAGGGTGACCCAGTACTTC.

The CDR3: CASSVGRVNTGELFF. CDR3 sequence (DNA): TGTGCCAGCAGCGTAGGAAGGGTTAACACCGGGGAGCTGTTTTTT. The rearrangement uses TRBV9 and TRBJ2-2, with D hard to call. CDR3 length equals 15 residues. In germline, CDR1 is SGDLS, CDR2 YYNGEE. Trimming left V 0 bases short and J 2 bases short, with 8 bases between.

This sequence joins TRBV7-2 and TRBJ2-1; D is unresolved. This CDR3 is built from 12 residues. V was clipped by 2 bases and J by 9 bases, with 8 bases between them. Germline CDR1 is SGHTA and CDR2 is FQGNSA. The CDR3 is CASSLSVFEQFF. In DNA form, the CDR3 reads TGTGCCAGCAGCTTAAGTGTATTTGAGCAGTTCTTC.

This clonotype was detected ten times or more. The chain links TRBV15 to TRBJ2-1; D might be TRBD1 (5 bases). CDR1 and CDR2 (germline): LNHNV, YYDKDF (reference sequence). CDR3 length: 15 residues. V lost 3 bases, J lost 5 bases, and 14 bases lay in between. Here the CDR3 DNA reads TGTGCCACCAGCAGGGACAAATACCGAAACAATGAGCAGTTCTTC. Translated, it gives CATSRDKYRNNEQFF.

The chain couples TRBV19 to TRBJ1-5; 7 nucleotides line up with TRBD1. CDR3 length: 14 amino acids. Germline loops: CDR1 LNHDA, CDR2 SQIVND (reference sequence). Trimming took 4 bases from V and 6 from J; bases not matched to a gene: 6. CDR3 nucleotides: TGTGCCAGTAGTACGACAGGGAGGGGTCAGCCCCAGCATTTT. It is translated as CASSTTGRGQPQHF.